Shown below are 13 T cell receptor beta chains from a single sample sequenced in a study of neoadjuvant anti-PD-1 for oral cavity cancer. Time point here: after neoadjuvant nivolumab, at surgical resection. Libraries were prepared by immunoSEQ multiplex PCR; TCRdb keeps only in-frame clonotypes and omits some of them. Of some 33,000 clones in the sample, about 77% were seen once. The sequencing used PBMCs, collected after nivolumab (anti-PD-1) treatment. The receptors derive from a person aged 40 to 85 with oral cavity squamous cell carcinoma.

The chain combines TRBV10-1 with TRBJ2-3, with unresolved D. The V end lost 3 bases, the J end lost 6 bases, and 13 bases lay between the germline ends. The CDR3 spans 14 residues. Germline CDR1 WNHNN, CDR2 SYGVQD (reference sequence). The CDR3 DNA is TGCGCCAGCAGTGAAGAGTCCGGGTTGGATACGCAGTATTTT. The encoded protein is CASSEESGLDTQYF.

The chain couples TRBV18 to TRBJ1-1, with TRBD1 matching 7 bases. Germline CDR1 is KGHSH and CDR2 is LQKENI. The CDR3 totals 14 residues. The V gene end was trimmed by 6 bases and the J gene end by 7 bases; junction bases not matched to a gene: 11. This CDR3 is CASSHGQDNFEAFF. The CDR3, as DNA: TGTGCCAGCTCCCATGGACAGGATAACTTTGAAGCTTTCTTT.

The V gene is TRBV19, the J gene TRBJ1-2; D is unresolved. The germline V gene encodes CDR1 LNHDA and CDR2 SQIVND (reference sequence). The ends were cut back, 1 base at V and 1 base at J, with 7 bases in the middle. The CDR3 has 14 residues. The CDR3 loop reads CASSIGRDNYGYTF. As DNA, the CDR3 is TGTGCCAGTAGTATAGGAAGGGATAACTATGGCTACACCTTC.

This clone was recorded only once. This chain uses TRBV4-3 with TRBJ1-6; unclear D gene. This CDR3 comprises 15 residues. Germline-derived CDR1 and CDR2 are LGHNA and YSLEER. Trimming removed 0 bases from V and 5 bases from J, with 8 bases in between. The CDR3 sequence is CASSQEAGHNSPLHF. CDR3 sequence (DNA): TGCGCCAGCAGCCAAGAAGCAGGTCATAATTCACCCCTCCACTTT.

This chain links TRBV7-2 with TRBJ2-7; no clear D gene. V dropped 5 bases and J dropped 6 bases, with 8 bases sitting between them. Germline CDR1 is SGHTA and CDR2 is FQGNSA. The CDR3 consists of 11 residues. The CDR3 DNA reads TGTGCCAGCAGCCCCCTAGGCGAGCAGTACTTC. Translation gives CASSPLGEQYF.

Regarding this clone: Other DNA sequences in this sample translate to the same CDR3. This chain links TRBV9 with TRBJ1-5; TRBD1 matches at 7 bases. There are 14 residues in the CDR3. Germline lookup yields CDR1 SGDLS and CDR2 YYNGEE. Losses at the gene ends were 3 bases for V and 6 bases for J; bases not matched to a gene: 6. The CDR3 spells CASSAGTVGQPQHF. CDR3 nucleotides: TGTGCCAGCAGCGCAGGGACAGTCGGTCAGCCCCAGCATTTT.

The rearrangement links TRBV27 to TRBJ1-5; weak D call: TRBD1 (6 bases). Trimming took 5 bases from V and 5 from J, leaving 10 bases between them. The CDR3 spans 13 residues. Germline assignment: CDR1 MNHEY and CDR2 SMNVEV (reference sequence). CDR3 sequence (DNA): TGTGCCAGCAGTCGGGCAGGGGATCAGCCCCAGCATTTT. Translating it yields CASSRAGDQPQHF.

V usage is TRBV7-9 and J usage is TRBJ1-5; no firm D call. CDR1 is SEHNR, CDR2 FQNEAQ, per germline (reference sequence). Trimming left V 0 bases short and J 4 bases short, with 13 bases between. The CDR3 contains 16 residues. CDR3 protein: CASSLAIGDRNQPQHF. CDR3 in DNA: TGTGCCAGCAGCTTAGCAATCGGGGATCGGAATCAGCCCCAGCATTTT.

The chain combines TRBV5-4 with TRBJ1-3; 8 nucleotides align to TRBD1. The CDR3 loop spans 17 amino acids. V shed 1 base, J shed 4 bases, and the junction held 10 bases outside the gene matches. Germline V gene data show CDR1 as SGHNT and CDR2 as YYREEE (reference sequence). CDR3 sequence reads: CASSLQTGGRGGNTIYF. The CDR3 DNA reads TGTGCCAGCAGCTTGCAAACAGGGGGTAGAGGAGGAAACACCATATATTTT.

This clone appeared a single time. The chain joins TRBV6-1 to TRBJ2-7; possibly TRBD1 for D (5 bases). Germline-derived CDR1 and CDR2 are MNHNS and SASEGT. V lost 6 bases and J 7 bases, leaving 22 bases between the germline ends. The CDR3 sequence is 15 residues long. CDR3 in amino acids: CASSQRGPTAGEQYF. The CDR3 DNA reads as TGTGCCAGCAGCCAACGCGGCCCGACAGCCGGGGAGCAGTACTTC.

This clone was seen once. The chain carries TRBV4-1 and TRBJ1-5, with D perhaps matching TRBD1 (6 bases). Germline CDR1 reads MGHRA; CDR2 reads YSYEKL. V lost 1 base to trimming and J lost 4 bases, with 14 bases between them. There are 16 residues in the CDR3. Here the CDR3 reads CASSQARGATNQPQHF. CDR3 bases: TGCGCCAGCAGCCAAGCCCGGGGGGCAACTAATCAGCCCCAGCATTTT.

The chain combines TRBV7-8 with TRBJ1-6; a possible D gene is TRBD1 (5 bases). V was pared by 1 base and J by 8 bases, with 24 bases between. Looked up from germline, CDR1 is SGHVS and CDR2 is FQNEAQ. The CDR3 extends over 19 amino acids. The CDR3 DNA sequence: TGTGCCAGCAGCTTAGGGGGGTCAGACCCGGGATATTTTGATTCACCCCTCCACTTT. Amino acid sequence: CASSLGGSDPGYFDSPLHF.

J is TRBJ1-1 and V is TRBV7-9, with 10 bases aligning to TRBD1. Trimming removed 4 bases from V and 4 bases from J; junction bases left unmatched: 6. There are 15 residues in the CDR3. From germline, CDR1 is SEHNR and CDR2 FQNEAQ (reference sequence). CDR3 DNA sequence: TGTGCCAGCAGCTCATCATGGACAGGGGGCACTGAAGCTTTCTTT. Its protein is CASSSSWTGGTEAFF.